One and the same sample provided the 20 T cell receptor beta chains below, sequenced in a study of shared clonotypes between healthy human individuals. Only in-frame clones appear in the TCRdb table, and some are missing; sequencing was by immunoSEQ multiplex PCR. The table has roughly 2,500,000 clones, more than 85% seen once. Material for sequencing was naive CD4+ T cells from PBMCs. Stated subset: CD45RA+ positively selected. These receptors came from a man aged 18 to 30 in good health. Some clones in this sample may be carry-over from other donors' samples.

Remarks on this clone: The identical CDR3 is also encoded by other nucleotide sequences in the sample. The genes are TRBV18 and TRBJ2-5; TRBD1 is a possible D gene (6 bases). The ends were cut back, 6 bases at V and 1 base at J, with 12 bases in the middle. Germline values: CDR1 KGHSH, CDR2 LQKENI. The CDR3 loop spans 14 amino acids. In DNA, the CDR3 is TGTGCCAGCTCCCCCGACAGGATCCAAGAGACCCAGTACTTC. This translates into CASSPDRIQETQYF.

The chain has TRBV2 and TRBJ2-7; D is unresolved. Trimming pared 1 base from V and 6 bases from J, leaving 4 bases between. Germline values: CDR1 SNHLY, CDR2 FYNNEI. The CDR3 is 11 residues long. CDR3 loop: CASSEVGEQYF. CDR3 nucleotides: TGTGCCAGCAGTGAAGTAGGCGAGCAGTACTTC.

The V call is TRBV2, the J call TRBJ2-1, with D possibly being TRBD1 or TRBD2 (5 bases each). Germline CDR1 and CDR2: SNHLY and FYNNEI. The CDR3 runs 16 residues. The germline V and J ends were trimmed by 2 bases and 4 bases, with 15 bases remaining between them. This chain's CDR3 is CASSERGRELYNEQFF. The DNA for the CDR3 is TGTGCCAGCAGTGAAAGGGGCAGGGAGCTATACAATGAGCAGTTCTTC. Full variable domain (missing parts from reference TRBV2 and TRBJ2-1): EPEVTQTPSHQVTQMGQEVILRCVPISNHLYFYWYRQILGQKVEFLVSFYNNEISEKSEIFDDQFSVERPDGSNFTLKIRSTKLEDSAMYFCASSERGRELYNEQFFGPGTRLTVL.

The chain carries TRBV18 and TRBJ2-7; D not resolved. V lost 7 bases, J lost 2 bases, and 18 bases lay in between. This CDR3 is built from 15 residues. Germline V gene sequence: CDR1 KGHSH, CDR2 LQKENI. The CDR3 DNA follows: TGTGCCAGCTTGGTCAACCGAATAGGTACCTACGAGCAGTACTTC. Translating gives CASLVNRIGTYEQYF.

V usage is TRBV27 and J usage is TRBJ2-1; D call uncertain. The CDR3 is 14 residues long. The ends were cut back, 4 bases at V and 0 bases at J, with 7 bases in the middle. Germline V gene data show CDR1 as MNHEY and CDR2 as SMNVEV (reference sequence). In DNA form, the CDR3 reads TGTGCCAGCAGTTACTGGAGCTCCTACAATGAGCAGTTCTTC. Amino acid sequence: CASSYWSSYNEQFF.

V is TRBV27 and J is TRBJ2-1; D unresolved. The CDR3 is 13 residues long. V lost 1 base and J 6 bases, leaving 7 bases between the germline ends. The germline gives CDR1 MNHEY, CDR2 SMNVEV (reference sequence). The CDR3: CASSLFWGNEQFF. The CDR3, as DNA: TGTGCCAGCAGTTTATTTTGGGGCAATGAGCAGTTCTTC.

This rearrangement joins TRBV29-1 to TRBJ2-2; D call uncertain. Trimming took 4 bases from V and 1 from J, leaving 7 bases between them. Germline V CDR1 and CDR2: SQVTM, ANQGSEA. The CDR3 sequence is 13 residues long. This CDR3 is CSVAWMNTGELFF. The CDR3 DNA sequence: TGCAGCGTTGCATGGATGAACACCGGGGAGCTGTTTTTT.

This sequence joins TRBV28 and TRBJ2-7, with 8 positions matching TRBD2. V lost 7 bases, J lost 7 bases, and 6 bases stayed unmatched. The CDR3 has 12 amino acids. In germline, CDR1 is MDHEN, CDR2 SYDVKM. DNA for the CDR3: TGTGCCAGCACGGCGGGAGGACGGGAGCAGTACTTC. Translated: CASTAGGREQYF.

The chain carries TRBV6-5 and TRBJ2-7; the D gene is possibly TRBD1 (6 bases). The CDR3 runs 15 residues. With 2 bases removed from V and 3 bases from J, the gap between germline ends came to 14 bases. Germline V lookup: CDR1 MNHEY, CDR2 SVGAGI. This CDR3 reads CASSYPQTGYYEQYF. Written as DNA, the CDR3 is TGTGCCAGCAGTTACCCCCAGACAGGATACTACGAGCAGTACTTC.

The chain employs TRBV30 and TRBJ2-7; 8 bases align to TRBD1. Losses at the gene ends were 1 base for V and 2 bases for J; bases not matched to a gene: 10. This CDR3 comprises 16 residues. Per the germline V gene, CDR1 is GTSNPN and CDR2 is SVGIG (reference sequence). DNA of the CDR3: TGTGCCTGGAGTGCCATTAGACAGGGGATCACCTACGAGCAGTACTTC. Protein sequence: CAWSAIRQGITYEQYF. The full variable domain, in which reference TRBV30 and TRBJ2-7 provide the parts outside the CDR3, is SQTIHQWPATLVQPVGSPLSLECTVEGTSNPNLYWYRQAAGRGLQLLFYSVGIGQISSEVPQNLSASRPQDRQFILSSKKLLLSDSGFYLCAWSAIRQGITYEQYFGPGTRLTVT.

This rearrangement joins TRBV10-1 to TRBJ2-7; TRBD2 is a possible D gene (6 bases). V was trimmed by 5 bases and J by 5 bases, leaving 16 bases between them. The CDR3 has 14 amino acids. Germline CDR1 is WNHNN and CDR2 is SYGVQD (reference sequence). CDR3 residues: CASSRDSLGNEQYF. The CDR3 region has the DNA TGCGCCAGCAGTCGGGACTCCCTTGGGAACGAGCAGTACTTC.

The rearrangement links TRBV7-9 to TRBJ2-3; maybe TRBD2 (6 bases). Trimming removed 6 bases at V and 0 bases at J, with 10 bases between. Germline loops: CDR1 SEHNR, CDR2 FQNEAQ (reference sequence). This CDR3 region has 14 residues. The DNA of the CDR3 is TGTGCCAGCAGAAAGGGGACTAGCACAGATACGCAGTATTTT. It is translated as CASRKGTSTDTQYF.

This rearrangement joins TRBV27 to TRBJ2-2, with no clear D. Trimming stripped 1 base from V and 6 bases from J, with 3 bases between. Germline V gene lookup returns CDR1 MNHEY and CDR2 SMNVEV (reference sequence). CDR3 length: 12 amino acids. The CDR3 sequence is CASSLFPGELFF. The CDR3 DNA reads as TGTGCCAGCAGTTTATTTCCCGGGGAGCTGTTTTTT.

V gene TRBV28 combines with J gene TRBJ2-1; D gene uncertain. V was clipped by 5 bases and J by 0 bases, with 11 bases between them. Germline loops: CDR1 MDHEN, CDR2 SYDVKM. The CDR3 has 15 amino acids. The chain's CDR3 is CASSLSLSSYNEQFF. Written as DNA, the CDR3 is TGTGCCAGCAGTCTCTCTCTGAGCTCCTACAATGAGCAGTTCTTC.

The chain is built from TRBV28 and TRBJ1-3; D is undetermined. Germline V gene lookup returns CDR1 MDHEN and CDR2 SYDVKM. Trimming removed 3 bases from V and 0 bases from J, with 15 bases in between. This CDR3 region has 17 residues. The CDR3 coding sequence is TGTGCCAGCAGTTTGGGCGGTGCACAGAGCTCTGGAAACACCATATATTTT. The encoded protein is CASSLGGAQSSGNTIYF.

CDR3 region: CASNNRGVPHNEQFF. The CDR3 DNA reads TGTGCCAGTAACAACAGGGGGGTCCCCCACAATGAGCAGTTCTTC. The chain employs TRBV19 and TRBJ2-1; 8 nucleotides align to TRBD1. The CDR3 loop spans 15 amino acids. Germline loops: CDR1 LNHDA, CDR2 SQIVND (reference sequence). With 7 bases clipped from V and 5 bases from J, the junction kept 10 bases outside the gene matches. Supplemented by reference TRBV19 and TRBJ2-1, the full variable domain reads DGGITQSPKYLFRKEGQNVTLSCEQNLNHDAMYWYRQDPGQGLRLIYYSQIVNDFQKGDIAEGYSVSREKKESFPLTVTSAQKNPTAFYLCASNNRGVPHNEQFFGPGTRLTVL.

The CDR3 nucleotides read TGTGCCAGCAGTAACGGGGTCTCCTACGAGCAGTACTTC. Its translation: CASSNGVSYEQYF. The genes are TRBV2 and TRBJ2-7; TRBD2 might be the D (5 bases). The V end lost 5 bases, the J end lost 0 bases, and 8 bases lay between the germline ends. Looked up from germline, CDR1 is SNHLY and CDR2 is FYNNEI. This CDR3 contains 13 residues.

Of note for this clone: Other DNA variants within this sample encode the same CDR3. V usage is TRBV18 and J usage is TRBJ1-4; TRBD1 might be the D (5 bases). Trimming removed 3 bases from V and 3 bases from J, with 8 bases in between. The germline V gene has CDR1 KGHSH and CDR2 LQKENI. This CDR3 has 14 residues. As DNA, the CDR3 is TGTGCCAGCTCACCCGGGGGAGCTAATGAAAAACTGTTTTTT. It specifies CASSPGGANEKLFF.

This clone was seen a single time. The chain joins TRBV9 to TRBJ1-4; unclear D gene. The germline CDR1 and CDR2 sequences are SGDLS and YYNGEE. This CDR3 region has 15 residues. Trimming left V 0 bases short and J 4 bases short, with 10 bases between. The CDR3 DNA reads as TGTGCCAGCAGCGTAGCTTCCAGCTATAATGAAAAACTGTTTTTT. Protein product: CASSVASSYNEKLFF.

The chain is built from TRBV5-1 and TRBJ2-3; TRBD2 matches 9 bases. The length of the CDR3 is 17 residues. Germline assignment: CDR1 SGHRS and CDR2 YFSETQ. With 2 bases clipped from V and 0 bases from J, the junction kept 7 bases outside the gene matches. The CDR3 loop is CASSFLAGIPSTDTQYF. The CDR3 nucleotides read TGCGCCAGCAGCTTTCTAGCGGGGATTCCTAGCACAGATACGCAGTATTTT.